The T cell receptor (beta chain) under discussion was sequenced for a study of cytomegalovirus exposure and HLA in healthy donors. Points from the study as a whole: Several V segments, TRBV6-2 and TRBV6-3 among them, could not be told apart and were dropped.

Worth noting for this clone: Its antigen is unidentified.

This CDR3 region has 13 residues. CDR1 is SGHTA, CDR2 FQGNSA, per germline. The V end lost 5 bases, the J end lost 5 bases, and 13 bases lay between the germline ends. Amplification used 60 Vbeta primers and 13 Jbeta primers. The data were produced by immunoSEQ multiplex PCR, yet TCRdb's version contains in-frame clones alone and is incomplete. The sample holds over 150,000 clones; 70% to 90% are singletons and the top ten take about 2.2%. This receptor was obtained from a woman aged 30 to 39 in good health and CMV-seronegative. This chain joins TRBV7-2 and TRBJ2-7; D may be TRBD1 (6 bases). Sequencing was carried out using PBMCs. The CDR3 nucleotides are TGTGCCAGCAGCCCCGACAGGTTCCACGAGCAGTACTTC. This sequence encodes CASSPDRFHEQYF.